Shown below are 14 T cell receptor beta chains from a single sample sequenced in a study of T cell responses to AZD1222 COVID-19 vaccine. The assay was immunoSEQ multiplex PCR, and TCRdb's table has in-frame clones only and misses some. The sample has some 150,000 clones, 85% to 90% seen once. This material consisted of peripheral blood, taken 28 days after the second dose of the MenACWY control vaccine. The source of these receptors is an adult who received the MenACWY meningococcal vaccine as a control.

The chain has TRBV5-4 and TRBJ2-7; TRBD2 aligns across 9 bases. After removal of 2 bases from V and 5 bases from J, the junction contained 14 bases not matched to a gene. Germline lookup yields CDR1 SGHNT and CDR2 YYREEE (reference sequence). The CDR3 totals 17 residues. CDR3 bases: TGTGCCAGCAGCTTAGCGGGGGCGCGAGCGGGAGGAAACGAGCAGTACTTC. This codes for CASSLAGARAGGNEQYF.

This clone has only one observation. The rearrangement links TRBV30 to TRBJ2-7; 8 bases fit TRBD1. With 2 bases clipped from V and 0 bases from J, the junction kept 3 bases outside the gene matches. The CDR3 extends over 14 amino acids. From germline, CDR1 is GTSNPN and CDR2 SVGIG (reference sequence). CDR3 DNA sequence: TGTGCCTGGAGTATCGACAGGGGCTCCTACGAGCAGTACTTC. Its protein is CAWSIDRGSYEQYF.

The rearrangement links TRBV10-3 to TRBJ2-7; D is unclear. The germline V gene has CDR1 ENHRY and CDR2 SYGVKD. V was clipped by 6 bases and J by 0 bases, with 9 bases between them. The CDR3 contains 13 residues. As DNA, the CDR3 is TGTGCCATCAGAAATGACTTCTCCTACGAGCAGTACTTC. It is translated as CAIRNDFSYEQYF.

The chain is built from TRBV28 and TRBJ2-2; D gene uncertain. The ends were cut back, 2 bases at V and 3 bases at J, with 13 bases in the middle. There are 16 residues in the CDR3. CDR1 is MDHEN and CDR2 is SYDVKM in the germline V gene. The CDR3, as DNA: TGTGCCAGCAGTTTACCGCCCGCCACTTACACCGGGGAGCTGTTTTTT. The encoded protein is CASSLPPATYTGELFF.

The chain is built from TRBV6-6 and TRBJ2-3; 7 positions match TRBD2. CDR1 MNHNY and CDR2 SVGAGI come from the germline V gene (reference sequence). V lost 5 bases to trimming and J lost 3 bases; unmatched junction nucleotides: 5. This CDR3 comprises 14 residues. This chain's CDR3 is CASSPTSATDTQYF. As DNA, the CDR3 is TGTGCCAGCAGTCCTACTAGCGCTACAGATACGCAGTATTTT.

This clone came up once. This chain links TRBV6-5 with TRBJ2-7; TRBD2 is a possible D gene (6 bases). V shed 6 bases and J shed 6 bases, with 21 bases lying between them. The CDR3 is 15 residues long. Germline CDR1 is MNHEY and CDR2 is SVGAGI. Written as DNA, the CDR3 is TGTGCCAGCAGGCCTTGGCTGACTAGTTTTGGCGAGCAGTACTTC. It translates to CASRPWLTSFGEQYF.

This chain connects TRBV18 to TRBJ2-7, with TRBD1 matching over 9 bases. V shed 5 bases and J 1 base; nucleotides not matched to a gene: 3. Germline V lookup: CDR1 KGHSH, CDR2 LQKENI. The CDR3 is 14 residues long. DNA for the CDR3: TGTGCCAGCTCAACGACAGGGGGATCCTACGAGCAGTACTTC. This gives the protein CASSTTGGSYEQYF.

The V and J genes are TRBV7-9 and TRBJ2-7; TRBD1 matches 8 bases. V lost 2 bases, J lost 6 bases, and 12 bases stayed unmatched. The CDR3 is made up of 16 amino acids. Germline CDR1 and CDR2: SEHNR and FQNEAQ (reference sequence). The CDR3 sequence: CASSLLPGGPPGEQYF. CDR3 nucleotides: TGTGCCAGCAGCTTACTACCAGGGGGCCCTCCTGGCGAGCAGTACTTC.

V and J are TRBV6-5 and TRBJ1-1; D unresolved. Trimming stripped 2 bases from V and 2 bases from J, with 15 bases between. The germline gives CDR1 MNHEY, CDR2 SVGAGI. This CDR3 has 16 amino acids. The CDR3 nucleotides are TGTGCCAGCAGTTACGTGGGGAGCGGGTTAAACACTGAAGCTTTCTTT. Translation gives CASSYVGSGLNTEAFF.

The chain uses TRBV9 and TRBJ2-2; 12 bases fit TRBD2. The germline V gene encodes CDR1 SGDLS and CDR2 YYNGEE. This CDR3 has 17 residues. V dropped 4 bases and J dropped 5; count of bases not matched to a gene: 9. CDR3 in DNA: TGTGCCAGCAGCTCACCAGGGGGGACTAGCGGGACCGGGGAGCTGTTTTTT. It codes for CASSSPGGTSGTGELFF. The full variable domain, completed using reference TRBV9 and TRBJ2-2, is DSGVTQTPKHLITATGQRVTLRCSPRSGDLSVYWYQQSLDQGLQFLIQYYNGEERAKGNILERFSAQQFPDLHSELNLSSLELGDSALYFCASSSPGGTSGTGELFFGEGSRLTVL.

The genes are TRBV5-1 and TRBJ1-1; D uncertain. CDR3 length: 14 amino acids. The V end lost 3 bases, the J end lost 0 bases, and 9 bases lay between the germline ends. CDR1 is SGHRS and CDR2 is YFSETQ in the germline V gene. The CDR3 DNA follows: TGCGCCAGCAGCTCAACTGGAATGAACACTGAAGCTTTCTTT. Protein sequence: CASSSTGMNTEAFF.

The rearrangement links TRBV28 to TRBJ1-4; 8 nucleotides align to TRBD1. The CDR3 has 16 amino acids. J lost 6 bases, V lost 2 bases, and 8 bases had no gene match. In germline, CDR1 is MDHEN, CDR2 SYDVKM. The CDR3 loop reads CASSLILGTGYEKLFF. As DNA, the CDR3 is TGTGCCAGCAGTTTAATCTTGGGGACAGGTTATGAAAAACTGTTTTTT.

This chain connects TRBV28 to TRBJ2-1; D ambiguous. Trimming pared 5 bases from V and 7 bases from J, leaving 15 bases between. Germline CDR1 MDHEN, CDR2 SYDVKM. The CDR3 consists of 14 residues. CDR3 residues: CASSPLSGSNEQFF. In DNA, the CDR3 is TGTGCCAGCAGTCCCCTATCCGGGTCTAATGAGCAGTTCTTC.

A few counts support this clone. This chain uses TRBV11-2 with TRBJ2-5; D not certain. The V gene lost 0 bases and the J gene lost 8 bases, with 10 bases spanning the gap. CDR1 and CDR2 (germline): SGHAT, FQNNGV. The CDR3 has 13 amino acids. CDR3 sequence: CASSLEIAETQYF. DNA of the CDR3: TGTGCCAGCAGCTTAGAAATCGCAGAAACCCAGTACTTC.